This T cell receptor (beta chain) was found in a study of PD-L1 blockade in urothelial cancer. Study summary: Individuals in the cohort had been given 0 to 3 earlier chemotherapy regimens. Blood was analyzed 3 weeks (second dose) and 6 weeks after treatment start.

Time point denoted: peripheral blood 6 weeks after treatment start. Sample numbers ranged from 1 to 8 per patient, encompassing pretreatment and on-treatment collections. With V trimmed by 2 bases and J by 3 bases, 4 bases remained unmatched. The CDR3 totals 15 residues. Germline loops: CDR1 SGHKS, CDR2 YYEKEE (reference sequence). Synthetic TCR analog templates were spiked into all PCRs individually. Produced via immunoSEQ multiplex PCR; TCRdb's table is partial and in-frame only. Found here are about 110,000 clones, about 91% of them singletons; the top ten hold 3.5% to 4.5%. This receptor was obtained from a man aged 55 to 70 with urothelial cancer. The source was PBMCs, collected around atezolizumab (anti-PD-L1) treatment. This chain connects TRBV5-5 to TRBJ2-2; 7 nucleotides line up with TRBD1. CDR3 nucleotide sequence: TGTGCCAGCAGCTTTCCACAGGGGTACACCGGGGAGCTGTTTTTT. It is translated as CASSFPQGYTGELFF. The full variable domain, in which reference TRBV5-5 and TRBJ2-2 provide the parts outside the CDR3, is DAGVTQSPTHLIKTRGQQVTLRCSPISGHKSVSWYQQVLGQGPQFIFQYYEKEERGRGNFPDRFSARQFPNYSSELNVNALLLGDSALYLCASSFPQGYTGELFFGEGSRLTVL.